This TCR beta chain was observed in a study of T cells in Graves' hyperthyroidism and ophthalmopathy. The wider study: Staff took peripheral blood when the initial diagnosis was made, before any treatment began.

The study enrolled patients aged 18 to 65 with newly diagnosed hyperthyroidism of under 2 months' duration. PBMCs were derived from about 10 ml fresh peripheral blood. This clonotype has at least ten counts. Amplification of TCR beta CDR3 regions was performed using RNA transcripts as template. Initially, a first-round RT-PCR of the TCR CDR3 employed the HTBI primer set. Each CDR3 protein is one row after TCRdb ran MiXCR on the multiplex PCR reads. The data contain more than 500,000 distinct CDR3 sequences, about a sixth of them seen just once; the ten biggest clones take up 3.8%. There are 13 residues in the CDR3. The trim removed 1 base at V and 13 bases at J, leaving 8 bases unmatched. Germline CDR1 and CDR2: MDHEN and SYDVKM.

The receptor was derived from a woman in her twenties or thirties with Graves' hyperthyroidism. This chain uses TRBV28 with TRBJ2-5; 8 nucleotides agree with TRBD1. Sequenced input: blood. The CDR3 reads CASSLSGTGLRYF. The CDR3, as DNA: TGTGCCAGCAGTTTATCCGGGACAGGCCTCCGGTACTTC. Filled out from reference TRBV28 and TRBJ2-5, the complete variable domain reads DVKVTQSSRYLVKRTGEKVFLECVQDMDHENMFWYRQDPGLGLRLIYFSYDVKMKEKGDIPEGYSVSREKKERFSLILESASTNQTSMYLCASSLSGTGLRYFGPGTRLLVL.